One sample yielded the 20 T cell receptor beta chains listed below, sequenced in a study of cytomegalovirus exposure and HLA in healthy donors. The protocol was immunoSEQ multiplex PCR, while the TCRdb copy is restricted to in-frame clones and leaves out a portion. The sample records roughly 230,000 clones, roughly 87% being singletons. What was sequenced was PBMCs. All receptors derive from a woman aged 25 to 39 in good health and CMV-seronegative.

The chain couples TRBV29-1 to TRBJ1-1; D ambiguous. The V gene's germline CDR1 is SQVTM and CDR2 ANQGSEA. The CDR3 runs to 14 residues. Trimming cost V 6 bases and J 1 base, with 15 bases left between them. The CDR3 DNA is TGCAGCGTCAATTTAGGACGGAGGAACACTGAAGCTTTCTTT. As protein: CSVNLGRRNTEAFF.

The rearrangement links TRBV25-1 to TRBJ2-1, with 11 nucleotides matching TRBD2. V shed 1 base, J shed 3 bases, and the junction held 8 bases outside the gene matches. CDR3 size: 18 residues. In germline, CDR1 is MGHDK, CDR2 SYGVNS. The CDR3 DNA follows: TGTGCCAGCAGTGAATCCGATAGCGGGAGGGCGATCTACAATGAGCAGTTCTTC. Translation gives CASSESDSGRAIYNEQFF.

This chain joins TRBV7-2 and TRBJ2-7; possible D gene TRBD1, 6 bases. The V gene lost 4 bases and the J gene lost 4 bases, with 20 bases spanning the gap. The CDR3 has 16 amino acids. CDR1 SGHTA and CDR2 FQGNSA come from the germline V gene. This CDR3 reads CASSYKPPGVDYEQYF. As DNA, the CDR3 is TGTGCCAGCAGCTACAAACCTCCAGGGGTGGATTACGAGCAGTACTTC.

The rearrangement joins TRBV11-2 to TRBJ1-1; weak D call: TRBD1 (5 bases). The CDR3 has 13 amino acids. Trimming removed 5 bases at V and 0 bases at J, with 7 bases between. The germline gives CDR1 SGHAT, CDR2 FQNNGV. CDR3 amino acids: CASSPGMNTEAFF. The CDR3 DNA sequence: TGTGCCAGCAGCCCAGGGATGAACACTGAAGCTTTCTTT.

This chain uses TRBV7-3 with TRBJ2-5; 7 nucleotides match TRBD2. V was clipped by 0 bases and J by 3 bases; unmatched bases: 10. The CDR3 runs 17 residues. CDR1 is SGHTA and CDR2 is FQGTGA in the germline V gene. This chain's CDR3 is CASSLTGGLGEKETQYF. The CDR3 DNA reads TGTGCCAGCAGCTTAACGGGAGGACTAGGGGAGAAAGAGACCCAGTACTTC.

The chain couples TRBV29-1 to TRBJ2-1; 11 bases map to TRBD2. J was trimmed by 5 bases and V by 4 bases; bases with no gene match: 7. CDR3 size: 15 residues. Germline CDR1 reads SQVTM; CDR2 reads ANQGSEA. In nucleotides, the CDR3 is TGCAGCGTTGGCACTAGCGGGAGAGTAGACAATGAGCAGTTCTTC. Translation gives CSVGTSGRVDNEQFF.

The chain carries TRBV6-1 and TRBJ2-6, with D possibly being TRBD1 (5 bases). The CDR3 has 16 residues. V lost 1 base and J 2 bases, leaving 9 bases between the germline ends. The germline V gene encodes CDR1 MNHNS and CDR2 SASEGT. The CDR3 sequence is CASSEGQSPGANVLTF. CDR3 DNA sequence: TGTGCCAGCAGTGAAGGACAGTCGCCTGGGGCCAACGTCCTGACTTTC.

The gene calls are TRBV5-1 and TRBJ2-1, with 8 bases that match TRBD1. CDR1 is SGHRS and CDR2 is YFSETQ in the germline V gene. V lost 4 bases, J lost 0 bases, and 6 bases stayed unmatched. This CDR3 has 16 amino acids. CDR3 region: CASSPRTGSSYNEQFF. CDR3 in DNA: TGCGCCAGCAGCCCTAGGACAGGGAGCTCCTACAATGAGCAGTTCTTC.

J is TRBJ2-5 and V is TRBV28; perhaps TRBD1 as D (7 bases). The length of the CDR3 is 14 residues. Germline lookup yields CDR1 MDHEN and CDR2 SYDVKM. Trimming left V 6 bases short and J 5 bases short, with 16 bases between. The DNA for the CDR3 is TGTGCCAGCAGCGCCTACAGGGGAGGTGAGACCCAGTACTTC. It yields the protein CASSAYRGGETQYF.

The CDR3 nucleotides are TGTGCCAGCGTTATCGGTAGGGTCCAGAGCTCCTACAATGAGCAGTTCTTC. The encoded protein is CASVIGRVQSSYNEQFF. The chain uses TRBV2 and TRBJ2-1, with D unclear. V was clipped by 8 bases and J by 0 bases, with 20 bases between them. This CDR3 is 17 amino acids long. The germline CDR1 and CDR2 sequences are SNHLY and FYNNEI.

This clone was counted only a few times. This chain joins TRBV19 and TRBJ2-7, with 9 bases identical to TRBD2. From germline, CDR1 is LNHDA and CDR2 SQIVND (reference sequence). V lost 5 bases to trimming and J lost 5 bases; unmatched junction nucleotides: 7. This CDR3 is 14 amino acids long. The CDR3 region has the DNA TGTGCCAGTAGTGAGAGCGGGAGGTGGGACGAGCAGTACTTC. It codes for CASSESGRWDEQYF.

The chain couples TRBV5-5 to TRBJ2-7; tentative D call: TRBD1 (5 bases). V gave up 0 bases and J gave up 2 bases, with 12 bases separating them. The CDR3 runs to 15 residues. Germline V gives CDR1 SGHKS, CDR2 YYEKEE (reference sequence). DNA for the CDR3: TGTGCCAGCAGCTTGGTCACCCCAGGGACCTACGAGCAGTACTTC. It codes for CASSLVTPGTYEQYF.

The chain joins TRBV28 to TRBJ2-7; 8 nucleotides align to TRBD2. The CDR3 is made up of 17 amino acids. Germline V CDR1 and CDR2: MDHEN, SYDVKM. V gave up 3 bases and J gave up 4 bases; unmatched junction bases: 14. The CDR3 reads CASSFLGLAGMLYEQYF. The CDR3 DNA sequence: TGTGCCAGCAGTTTTTTGGGGTTAGCGGGAATGTTATACGAGCAGTACTTC. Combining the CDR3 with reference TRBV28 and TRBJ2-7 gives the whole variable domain DVKVTQSSRYLVKRTGEKVFLECVQDMDHENMFWYRQDPGLGLRLIYFSYDVKMKEKGDIPEGYSVSREKKERFSLILESASTNQTSMYLCASSFLGLAGMLYEQYFGPGTRLTVT.

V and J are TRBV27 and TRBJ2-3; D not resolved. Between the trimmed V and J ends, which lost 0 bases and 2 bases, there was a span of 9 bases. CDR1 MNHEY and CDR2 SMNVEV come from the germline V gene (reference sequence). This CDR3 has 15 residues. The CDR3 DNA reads TGTGCCAGCAGTTTATCGTTCTCCCCCACAGATACGCAGTATTTT. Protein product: CASSLSFSPTDTQYF.

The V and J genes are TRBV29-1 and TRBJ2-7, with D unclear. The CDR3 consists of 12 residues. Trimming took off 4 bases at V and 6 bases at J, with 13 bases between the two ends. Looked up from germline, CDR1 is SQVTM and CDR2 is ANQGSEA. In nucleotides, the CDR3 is TGCAGCGTTGCCCTAAAGGAGCCCGAGCAGTACTTC. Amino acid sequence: CSVALKEPEQYF.

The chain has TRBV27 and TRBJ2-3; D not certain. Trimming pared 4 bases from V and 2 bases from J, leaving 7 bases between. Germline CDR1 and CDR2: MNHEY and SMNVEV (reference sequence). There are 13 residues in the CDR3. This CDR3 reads CASSSLITDTQYF. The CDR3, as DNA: TGTGCCAGCAGTTCTCTGATCACAGATACGCAGTATTTT.

Here the CDR3 DNA reads TGTGCCAGCAGTGGGACGGAAGAGACCCAGTACTTC. Translation: CASSGTEETQYF. The rearrangement joins TRBV2 to TRBJ2-5; D gene unclear. Germline V gives CDR1 SNHLY, CDR2 FYNNEI. The CDR3 runs to 12 residues. V lost 4 bases and J 3 bases, leaving 6 bases between the germline ends.

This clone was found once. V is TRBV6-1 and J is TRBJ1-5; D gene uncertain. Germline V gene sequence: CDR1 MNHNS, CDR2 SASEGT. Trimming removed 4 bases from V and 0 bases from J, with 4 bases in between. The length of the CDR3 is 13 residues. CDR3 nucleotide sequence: TGTGCCAGCAGTGCGTATAGCAATCAGCCCCAGCATTTT. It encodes CASSAYSNQPQHF.

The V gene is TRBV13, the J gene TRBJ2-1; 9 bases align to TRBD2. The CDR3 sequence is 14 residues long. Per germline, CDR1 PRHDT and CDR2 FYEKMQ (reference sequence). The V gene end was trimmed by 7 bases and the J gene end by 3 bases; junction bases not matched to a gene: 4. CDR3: CASIIAGVYNEQFF. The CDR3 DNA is TGTGCCAGCATCATAGCGGGAGTCTACAATGAGCAGTTCTTC.

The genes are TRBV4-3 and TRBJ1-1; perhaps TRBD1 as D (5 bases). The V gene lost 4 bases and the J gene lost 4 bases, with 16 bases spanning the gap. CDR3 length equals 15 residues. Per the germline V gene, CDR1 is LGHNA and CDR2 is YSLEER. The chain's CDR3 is CASSRKGSRPTEAFF. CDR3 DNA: TGCGCCAGCAGCCGGAAGGGGTCCCGGCCCACTGAAGCTTTCTTT.